Presented here are 18 T cell receptor beta chains from one specimen sequenced in a study of control samples from healthy donors and cancer patients. Using immunoSEQ multiplex PCR, the repertoire was profiled, and TCRdb retains in-frame clones only, with some absent. The table shows about 150,000 clones, with roughly 93% occurring only once. The sequenced sample was blood. These receptors originate from a man younger than 30 in good health.

This clone was counted once. The chain links TRBV19 to TRBJ1-2; a possible D gene is TRBD1 (5 bases). CDR1 and CDR2 (germline): LNHDA, SQIVND (reference sequence). The ends were cut back, 4 bases at V and 2 bases at J, with 17 bases in the middle. The CDR3 has 16 residues. This CDR3 reads CASSTREGVRNYGYTF. The CDR3 DNA reads TGTGCCAGTAGTACCAGGGAAGGGGTGCGAAACTATGGCTACACCTTC.

The genes are TRBV11-2 and TRBJ2-1; D possibly corresponds to TRBD2 (6 bases). Looked up from germline, CDR1 is SGHAT and CDR2 is FQNNGV. This CDR3 has 11 residues. The V gene lost 1 base and the J gene lost 12 bases, with 7 bases spanning the gap. CDR3 protein: CASSLVGGQFF. CDR3 nucleotide sequence: TGTGCCAGCAGCTTAGTCGGGGGGCAGTTCTTC.

This CDR3 is CASSLGTGGRETQYF. CDR3 sequence (DNA): TGTGCCAGCAGCTTAGGGACAGGGGGGAGAGAGACCCAGTACTTC. This chain uses TRBV7-2 with TRBJ2-5; TRBD1 agrees at 10 bases. There are 15 residues in the CDR3. Germline-derived CDR1 and CDR2 are SGHTA and FQGNSA. With V trimmed by 1 base and J by 4 bases, 3 bases remained unmatched.

The CDR3 region is CASSLNREDEQYF. The CDR3 DNA reads as TGTGCCAGCAGCTTAAACAGGGAGGACGAGCAGTACTTC. The chain couples TRBV7-2 to TRBJ2-7, with D possibly being TRBD1 or TRBD2 (6 bases each). CDR3 length: 13 residues. Germline assignment: CDR1 SGHTA and CDR2 FQGNSA. V was trimmed by 2 bases and J by 5 bases, leaving 10 bases between them.

This clone was observed a single time. The gene calls are TRBV27 and TRBJ2-1, with TRBD2 identical over 15 bases. J lost 9 bases, V lost 3 bases, and 6 bases had no gene match. Germline loops: CDR1 MNHEY, CDR2 SMNVEV (reference sequence). The CDR3 covers 16 residues. CDR3 nucleotides: TGTGCCAGCAGTTTGGGACTAGCGGGAGGATGGGGTGAGCAGTTCTTC. It codes for CASSLGLAGGWGEQFF.

The rearrangement uses TRBV6-5 and TRBJ1-1; no clear D. With 4 bases removed from V and 1 base from J, the gap between germline ends came to 10 bases. Germline V gene lookup returns CDR1 MNHEY and CDR2 SVGAGI. The length of the CDR3 is 14 residues. For the CDR3, the DNA is TGTGCCAGCAGTTGGGGTTTGACGAACACTGAAGCTTTCTTT. Its translation is CASSWGLTNTEAFF.

The V and J genes are TRBV2 and TRBJ1-1; the D is unclear. This CDR3 is built from 13 residues. Germline V lookup: CDR1 SNHLY, CDR2 FYNNEI. The ends were cut back, 3 bases at V and 7 bases at J, with 12 bases in the middle. CDR3 in amino acids: CASSDGGIREAFF. The CDR3 DNA sequence: TGTGCCAGCAGTGACGGCGGCATTCGTGAAGCTTTCTTT.

The chain employs TRBV5-6 and TRBJ1-1; D is possibly TRBD1 (6 bases). Per germline, CDR1 SGHDT and CDR2 YYEEEE. The CDR3 sequence is 14 residues long. The V and J ends lost 4 bases and 1 base respectively, with 11 bases between them. CDR3 coding DNA: TGTGCCAGCAGCCCGGGGGGCGCGAACACTGAAGCTTTCTTT. It translates to CASSPGGANTEAFF.

This chain links TRBV7-9 with TRBJ2-1; D may be TRBD2 (6 bases). CDR1 is SEHNR and CDR2 is FQNEAQ in the germline V gene (reference sequence). Trimming stripped 4 bases from V and 6 bases from J, with 16 bases between. The CDR3 has 15 residues. The CDR3 here is CASSSPTSRGNEQFF. The CDR3 bases are TGTGCCAGCAGCTCCCCGACTAGTCGGGGCAATGAGCAGTTCTTC.

The chain links TRBV5-4 to TRBJ2-5, with D possibly being TRBD2 (5 bases). V was pared by 4 bases and J by 4 bases, with 11 bases between. The CDR3 is 13 residues long. Germline assignment: CDR1 SGHNT and CDR2 YYREEE (reference sequence). CDR3 residues: CASSLRGAETQYF. As DNA, the CDR3 is TGTGCCAGCAGCCTCCGGGGTGCAGAGACCCAGTACTTC.

J is TRBJ1-2 and V is TRBV24-1, with D perhaps matching TRBD1 (5 bases). The V and J ends lost 9 bases and 8 bases respectively, with 18 bases between them. The length of the CDR3 is 13 residues. Germline V gives CDR1 KGHDR, CDR2 SFDVKD. The CDR3 DNA reads TGTGCCACCTCCCGGGACCCAAGTTTGGGCTACACCTTC. This encodes CATSRDPSLGYTF.

The chain employs TRBV27 and TRBJ2-7; perhaps TRBD2 as D (6 bases). Trimming pared 3 bases from V and 2 bases from J, leaving 8 bases between. The CDR3 has 13 residues. The V gene's germline CDR1 is MNHEY and CDR2 SMNVEV (reference sequence). The CDR3 protein is CASSFTGAYEQYF. The CDR3 DNA reads as TGTGCCAGCAGTTTCACGGGGGCCTACGAGCAGTACTTC.

V is TRBV27 and J is TRBJ2-7, with D possibly matching TRBD2 (6 bases). The germline CDR1 and CDR2 sequences are MNHEY and SMNVEV (reference sequence). CDR3 length equals 15 residues. V was trimmed by 8 bases and J by 0 bases, leaving 17 bases between them. The chain's CDR3 is CASALGGAISYEQYF. In DNA form, the CDR3 reads TGTGCCAGCGCCTTAGGAGGGGCAATCTCCTACGAGCAGTACTTC.

The chain combines TRBV6-1 with TRBJ2-1; 10 bases align to TRBD2. Germline values: CDR1 MNHNS, CDR2 SASEGT. V shed 0 bases and J 8 bases; nucleotides not matched to a gene: 10. The CDR3 consists of 17 residues. The chain's CDR3 is CASSEAASGSYIDEQFF. CDR3 nucleotide sequence: TGTGCCAGCAGTGAAGCAGCTAGCGGGAGTTATATCGATGAGCAGTTCTTC.

The chain employs TRBV2 and TRBJ2-7; D remains unclear. V dropped 6 bases and J dropped 2 bases, with 11 bases sitting between them. This CDR3 has 13 residues. Looked up from germline, CDR1 is SNHLY and CDR2 is FYNNEI. CDR3 sequence reads: CASRDSRAYEQYF. The CDR3 DNA follows: TGTGCCAGCAGAGACTCTCGGGCCTACGAGCAGTACTTC.

The rearrangement uses TRBV13 and TRBJ1-5; D is uncertain. Between the trimmed V and J ends, which lost 0 bases and 1 base, there was a span of 10 bases. The CDR3 consists of 16 residues. The germline CDR1 and CDR2 sequences are PRHDT and FYEKMQ (reference sequence). The chain's CDR3 is CASSLGEGRSNQPQHF. The CDR3 DNA is TGTGCCAGCAGCTTAGGGGAGGGTCGGAGCAATCAGCCCCAGCATTTT.

The V gene is TRBV2, the J gene TRBJ2-1; 8 bases are a match to TRBD1. Trimming took 6 bases from V and 3 from J; bases not matched to a gene: 7. Germline CDR1 and CDR2: SNHLY and FYNNEI. The CDR3 totals 15 residues. The CDR3 region is CASRPYGQGYNEQFF. As DNA, the CDR3 is TGTGCCAGCAGACCATATGGACAGGGCTACAATGAGCAGTTCTTC.

This clone was recorded only once. This chain uses TRBV7-8 with TRBJ2-1, with D unclear. In germline, CDR1 is SGHVS, CDR2 FQNEAQ. Trimming took 4 bases from V and 10 from J, leaving 8 bases between them. The CDR3 sequence is 11 residues long. CDR3 sequence reads: CASSSPGEQFF. The CDR3 coding sequence is TGTGCCAGCAGCTCCCCCGGGGAGCAGTTCTTC.